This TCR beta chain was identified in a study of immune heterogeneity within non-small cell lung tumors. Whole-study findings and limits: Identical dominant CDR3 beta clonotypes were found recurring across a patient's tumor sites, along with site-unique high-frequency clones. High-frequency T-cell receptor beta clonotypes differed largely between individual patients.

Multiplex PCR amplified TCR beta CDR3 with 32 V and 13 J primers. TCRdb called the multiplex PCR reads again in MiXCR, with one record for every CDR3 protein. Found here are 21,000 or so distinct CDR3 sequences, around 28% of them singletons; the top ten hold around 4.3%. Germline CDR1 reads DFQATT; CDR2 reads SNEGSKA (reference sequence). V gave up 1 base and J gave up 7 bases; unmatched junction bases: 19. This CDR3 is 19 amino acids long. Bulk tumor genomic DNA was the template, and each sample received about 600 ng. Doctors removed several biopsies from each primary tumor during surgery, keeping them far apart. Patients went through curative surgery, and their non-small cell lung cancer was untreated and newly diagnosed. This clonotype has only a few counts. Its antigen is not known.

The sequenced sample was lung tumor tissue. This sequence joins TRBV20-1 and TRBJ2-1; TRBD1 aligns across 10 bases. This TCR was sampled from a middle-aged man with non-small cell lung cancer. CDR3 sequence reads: CSARAGQGFRGTMINEQFF. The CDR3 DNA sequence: TGCAGTGCTAGAGCGGGACAGGGGTTTCGGGGGACGATGATTAATGAGCAGTTCTTC.